Given below is one TCR beta chain in context. This clonotype occurred once. Its antigen remains undetermined. Qualities for individual bases were not recorded, and no much larger clone is one base off. One read gives only weak evidence. Set within a cohort of healthcare workers in London, UK, this nested case-control study involved weekly PCR testing of nasopharyngeal swabs along with blood sampling. Healthcare workers were recruited between 23 and 31 March 2020, during the week of the UK lockdown, and were followed weekly for up to about 15 weeks. This entry comes from a study of early T cells in non-severe SARS-CoV-2 infection (dated by TCRdb to the early 2020s). Context from the whole study: Because TCR sequencing relied on bulk RNA taken from unsorted whole blood, pairing of alpha and beta chains was not possible. Overall study results and their limits: Matching against VDJdb was skewed toward anti-spike CD8 responses, likely underestimated virus-specific expansions, and missed private and CD4 specificities.

In the germline V gene (reference sequence), CDR1 corresponds to SEHNR and CDR2 to FQNEAQ. The CDR3 goes from the cysteine to the phenylalanine over 13 residues. Kept here is only the CDR3 DNA, which spans 39 bases and is read in frame from base 1. A distance of 7 bases separates the germline ends of V and J, which lose 3 bases and 4 bases respectively. The library was produced with 5' RACE. The listed sequencing device is NextSeq 500. The TCR library protocol attached unique molecular identifiers to individual cDNA molecules to correct for sequencing error and PCR bias. TCR alpha and beta chains were both sequenced, and the abundances of alpha and beta sequences in each sample were closely correlated with each other. As for how the authors treated the data: V gene, J gene and CDR3 annotation of TCR sequences was performed with Decombinator V4. TCRs were defined as expanded if a significant change between any two time points was detected under a Poisson model with p below 0.0001. TCR abundances were normalised to the total number of TCRs sequenced per sample and were expressed as counts per million. MAIT TCRs were defined by TRAV1-2 paired with TRAJ12, TRAJ20 or TRAJ33, and iNKT TCRs by TRAV10 paired with TRAJ18. VDJdb, accessed on 1 November 2021, was searched for TCRs annotated for CMV, EBV and SARS-CoV-2, and TCRs annotated for more than one antigen were excluded. TCRdb redid the processing of the public reads, applying fastp at Q25 and MiXCR, and retained in-frame beta chains. Entries are consolidated by CDR3 protein sequence, retaining the most common genes and DNA. These V and J calls rely on TCRdb rather than the paper's analysis. This sample is represented by about 80,000 distinct CDR3 sequences; over 9% of them were singletons. Approximately 4.9% of the sample is in the top ten clones.

Sequencing input: whole blood. The TCR comes from an adult who was a healthcare worker with PCR-confirmed SARS-CoV-2 infection or an uninfected control (not recorded which). The chain employs TRBV7-9 and TRBJ1-3; the D gene remains uncertain. CDR3 reads: CASSFTGGNTIYF. The DNA reads as follows: TGTGCCAGCAGCTTTACCGGAGGAAACACCATATATTTT.